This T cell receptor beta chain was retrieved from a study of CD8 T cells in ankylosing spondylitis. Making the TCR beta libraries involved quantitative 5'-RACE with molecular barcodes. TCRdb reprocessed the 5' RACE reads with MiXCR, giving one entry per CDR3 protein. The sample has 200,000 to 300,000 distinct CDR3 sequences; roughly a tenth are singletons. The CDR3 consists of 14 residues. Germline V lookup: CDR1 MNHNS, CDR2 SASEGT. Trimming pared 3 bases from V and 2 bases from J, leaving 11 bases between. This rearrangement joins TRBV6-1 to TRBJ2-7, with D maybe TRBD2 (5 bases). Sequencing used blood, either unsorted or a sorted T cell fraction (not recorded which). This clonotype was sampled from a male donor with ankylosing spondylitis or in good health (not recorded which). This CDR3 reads CASSERAFTYEQYF. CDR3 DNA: TGTGCCAGCAGTGAGAGGGCCTTTACCTACGAGCAGTACTTC.